The TCR beta chain described here comes from a study of blood T cell repertoires in COVID-19. The CDR3 totals 15 residues. V lost 1 base and J lost 6, with 16 bases in between. Germline lookup yields CDR1 LGHDT and CDR2 YNNKEL (reference sequence). Here immunoSEQ multiplex PCR was the method, and the copy in TCRdb shows in-frame clones only, minus some. The sample lists 300,000 to 400,000 clones; around nine tenths were seen once. This clone was recorded a few times. The V gene is TRBV3-1 (or the pseudogene TRBV3-2), the J gene TRBJ2-7; tentatively, D is TRBD1 (6 bases). This receptor was obtained from a woman in her 70s with COVID-19, enrolled during active disease. Sequencing was carried out using peripheral blood. CDR3 DNA: TGTGCCAGCAGCCAAGTTTCGCTACAGGGAAGCGAGCAGTACTTC. Amino acids: CASSQVSLQGSEQYF.